What follows describes a single T cell receptor (beta chain). Seattle patient enrollment occurred during active infection, with longitudinal follow-up thereafter. This sample was taken from a study of blood T cell repertoires in COVID-19. Overall study context: Both acute and convalescent COVID-19 samples were obtained from the United States, Italy and Spain. T cells, B-cell-depleted T cells, or PBMCs provided the cDNA or gDNA that served as material.

Germline V gene lookup returns CDR1 SGHTA and CDR2 FQGNSA. CDR3 length equals 13 residues. Trimming took off 5 bases at V and 2 bases at J, with 10 bases between the two ends. Authors' processing steps: Amplification of reference gene primers provided the estimated nucleated cell counts. Produced via immunoSEQ multiplex PCR; TCRdb's table is partial and in-frame only. V and J calls and clone size are those listed in that table; D and trimming were worked out from the DNA. The data contain 200,000 or so clones, 75% to 90% of them singletons. V gene TRBV7-2 combines with J gene TRBJ2-7, with D hard to call. Sequencing input: peripheral blood. This sequence originates from a man aged 25 to 45 with COVID-19, enrolled during active disease. The CDR3 coding sequence is TGTGCCAGCAGCAGCGACCCAACCTACGAGCAGTACTTC. Its translation is CASSSDPTYEQYF.